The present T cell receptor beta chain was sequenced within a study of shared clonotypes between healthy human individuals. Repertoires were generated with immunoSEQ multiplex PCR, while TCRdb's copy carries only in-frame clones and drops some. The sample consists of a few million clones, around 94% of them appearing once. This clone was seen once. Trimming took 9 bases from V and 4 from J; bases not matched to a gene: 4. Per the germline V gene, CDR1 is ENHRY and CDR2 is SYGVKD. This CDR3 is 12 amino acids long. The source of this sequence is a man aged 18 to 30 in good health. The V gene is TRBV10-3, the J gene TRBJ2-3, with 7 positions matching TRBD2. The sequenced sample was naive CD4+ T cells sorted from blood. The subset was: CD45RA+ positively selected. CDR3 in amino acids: CAMSTSADTQYF. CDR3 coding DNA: TGTGCCATGTCAACTAGCGCAGATACGCAGTATTTT.